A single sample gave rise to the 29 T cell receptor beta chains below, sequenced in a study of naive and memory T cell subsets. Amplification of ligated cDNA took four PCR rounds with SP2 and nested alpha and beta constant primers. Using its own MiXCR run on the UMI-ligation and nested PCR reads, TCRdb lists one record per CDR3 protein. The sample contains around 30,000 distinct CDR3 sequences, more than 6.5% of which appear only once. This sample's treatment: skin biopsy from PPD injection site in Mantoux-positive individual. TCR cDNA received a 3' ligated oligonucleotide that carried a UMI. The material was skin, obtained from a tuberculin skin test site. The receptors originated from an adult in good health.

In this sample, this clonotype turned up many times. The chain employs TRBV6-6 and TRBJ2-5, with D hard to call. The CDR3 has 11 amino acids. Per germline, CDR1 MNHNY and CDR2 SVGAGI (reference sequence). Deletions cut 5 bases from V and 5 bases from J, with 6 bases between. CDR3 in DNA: TGTGCCAGCAGTACATCCGAGACCCAGTACTTC. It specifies CASSTSETQYF.

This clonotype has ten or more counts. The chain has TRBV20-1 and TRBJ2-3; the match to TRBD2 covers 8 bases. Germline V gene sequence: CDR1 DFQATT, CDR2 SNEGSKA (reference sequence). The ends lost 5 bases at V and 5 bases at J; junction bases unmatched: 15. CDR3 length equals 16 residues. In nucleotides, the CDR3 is TGCAGTGCTGCACGCCCCGGGACTAGTCCTTTAGATACGCAGTATTTT. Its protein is CSAARPGTSPLDTQYF.

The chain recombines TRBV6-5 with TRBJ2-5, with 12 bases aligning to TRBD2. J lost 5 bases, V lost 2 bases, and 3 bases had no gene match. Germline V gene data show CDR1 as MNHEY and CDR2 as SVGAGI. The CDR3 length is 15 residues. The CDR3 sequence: CASSYPSGGGETQYF. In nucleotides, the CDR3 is TGTGCCAGCAGTTACCCTAGCGGGGGGGGGGAGACCCAGTACTTC.

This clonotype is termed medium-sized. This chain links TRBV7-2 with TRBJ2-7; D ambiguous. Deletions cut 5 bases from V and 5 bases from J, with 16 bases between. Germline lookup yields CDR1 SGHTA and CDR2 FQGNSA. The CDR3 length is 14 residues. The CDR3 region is CASSLSSARNEQYF. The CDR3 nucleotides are TGTGCCAGCAGCCTCTCATCGGCGAGGAACGAGCAGTACTTC.

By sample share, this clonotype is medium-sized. This chain's CDR3 is CASSLLQVNEQFF. The CDR3 bases are TGCGCCAGCAGCTTGTTGCAGGTCAATGAGCAGTTCTTC. The rearrangement uses TRBV5-1 and TRBJ2-1; D gene uncertain. Germline values: CDR1 SGHRS, CDR2 YFSETQ. V was pared by 1 base and J by 6 bases, with 8 bases between. The CDR3 loop spans 13 amino acids.

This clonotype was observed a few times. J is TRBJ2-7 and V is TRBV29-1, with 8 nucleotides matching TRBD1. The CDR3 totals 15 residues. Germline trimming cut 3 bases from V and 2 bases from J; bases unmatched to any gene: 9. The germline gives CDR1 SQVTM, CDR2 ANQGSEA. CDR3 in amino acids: CSVEEMGTGAYEQYF. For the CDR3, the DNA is TGCAGCGTTGAGGAGATGGGGACAGGAGCCTACGAGCAGTACTTC.

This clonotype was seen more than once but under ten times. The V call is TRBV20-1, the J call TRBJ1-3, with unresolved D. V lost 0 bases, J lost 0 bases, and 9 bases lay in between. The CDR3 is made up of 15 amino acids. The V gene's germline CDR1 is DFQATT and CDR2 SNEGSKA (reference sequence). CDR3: CSARDVRSSGNTIYF. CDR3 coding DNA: TGCAGTGCTAGAGACGTCCGAAGCTCTGGAAACACCATATATTTT.

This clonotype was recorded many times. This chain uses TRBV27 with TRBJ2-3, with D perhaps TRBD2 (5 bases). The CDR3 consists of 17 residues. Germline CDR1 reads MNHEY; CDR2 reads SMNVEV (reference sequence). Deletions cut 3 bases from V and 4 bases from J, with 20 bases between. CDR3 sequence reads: CASSFRAPLGSADTQYF. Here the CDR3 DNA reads TGTGCCAGCAGTTTCCGCGCTCCTCTAGGGAGCGCAGATACGCAGTATTTT.

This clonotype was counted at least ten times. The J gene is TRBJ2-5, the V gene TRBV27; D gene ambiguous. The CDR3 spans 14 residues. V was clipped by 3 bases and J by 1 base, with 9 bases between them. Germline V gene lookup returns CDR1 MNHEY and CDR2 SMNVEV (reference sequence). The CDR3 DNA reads TGTGCCAGCAGTTTCGTGGGATTCCAAGAGACCCAGTACTTC. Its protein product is CASSFVGFQETQYF.

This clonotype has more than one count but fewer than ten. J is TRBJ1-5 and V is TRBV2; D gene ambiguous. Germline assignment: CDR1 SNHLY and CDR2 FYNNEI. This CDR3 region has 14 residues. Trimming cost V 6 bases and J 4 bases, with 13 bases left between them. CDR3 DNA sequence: TGTGCCAGCAGAGGACCGGGTGGGAATCAGCCCCAGCATTTT. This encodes CASRGPGGNQPQHF.

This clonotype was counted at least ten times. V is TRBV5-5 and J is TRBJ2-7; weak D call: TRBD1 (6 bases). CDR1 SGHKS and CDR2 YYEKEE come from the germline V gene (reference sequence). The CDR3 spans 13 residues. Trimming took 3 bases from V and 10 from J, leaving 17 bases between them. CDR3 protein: CASSSGQSTIQYF. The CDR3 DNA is TGTGCCAGCAGCTCAGGACAGTCTACGATCCAGTACTTC.

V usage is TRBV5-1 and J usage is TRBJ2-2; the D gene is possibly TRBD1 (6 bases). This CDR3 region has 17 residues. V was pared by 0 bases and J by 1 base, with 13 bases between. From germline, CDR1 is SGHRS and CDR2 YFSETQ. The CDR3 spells CASSLAWARGNTGELFF. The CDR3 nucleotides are TGCGCCAGCAGCTTGGCTTGGGCCAGGGGGAACACCGGGGAGCTGTTTTTT.

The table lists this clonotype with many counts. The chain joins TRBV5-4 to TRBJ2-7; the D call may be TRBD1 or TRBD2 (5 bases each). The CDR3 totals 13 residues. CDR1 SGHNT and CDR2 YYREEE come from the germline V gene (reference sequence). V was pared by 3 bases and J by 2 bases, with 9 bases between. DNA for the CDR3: TGTGCCAGCAGCTCCGGGACCCCCTACGAGCAGTACTTC. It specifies CASSSGTPYEQYF.

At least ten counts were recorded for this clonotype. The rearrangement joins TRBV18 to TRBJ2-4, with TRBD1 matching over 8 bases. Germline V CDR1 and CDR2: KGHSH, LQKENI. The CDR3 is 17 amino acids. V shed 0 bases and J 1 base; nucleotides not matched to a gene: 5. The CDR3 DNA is TGTGCCAGCTCACCACCGTCAGGGGGCCGTGCCAAAAACATTCAGTACTTC. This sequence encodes CASSPPSGGRAKNIQYF.

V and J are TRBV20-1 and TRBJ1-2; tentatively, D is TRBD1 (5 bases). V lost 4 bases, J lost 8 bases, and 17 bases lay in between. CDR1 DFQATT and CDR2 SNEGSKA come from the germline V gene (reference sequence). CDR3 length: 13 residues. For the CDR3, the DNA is TGCAGTGCTACGACCGGGACGCGTAACGGCTACACCTTC. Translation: CSATTGTRNGYTF.

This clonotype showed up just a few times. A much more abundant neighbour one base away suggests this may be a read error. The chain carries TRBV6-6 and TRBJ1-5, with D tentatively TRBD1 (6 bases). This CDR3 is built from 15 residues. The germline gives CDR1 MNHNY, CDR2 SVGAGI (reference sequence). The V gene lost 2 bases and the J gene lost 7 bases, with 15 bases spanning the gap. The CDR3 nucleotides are TGTGCCAGCAGTTACGACACAGGGACGGGCCAGCCCCAGCATTTT. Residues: CASSYDTGTGQPQHF.

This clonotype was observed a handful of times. The CDR3 DNA follows: TGTGCCAGTAGACCCGCAGGATTCTCTGGGGCCAACGTCCTGACTTTC. Translating it yields CASRPAGFSGANVLTF. J is TRBJ2-6 and V is TRBV19, with D uncertain. Trimming stripped 6 bases from V and 0 bases from J, with 12 bases between. Per germline, CDR1 LNHDA and CDR2 SQIVND (reference sequence). This CDR3 has 16 residues. Combining the CDR3 with reference TRBV19 and TRBJ2-6 gives the whole variable domain DGGITQSPKYLFRKEGQNVTLSCEQNLNHDAMYWYRQDPGQGLRLIYYSQIVNDFQKGDIAEGYSVSREKKESFPLTVTSAQKNPTAFYLCASRPAGFSGANVLTFGAGSRLTVL.

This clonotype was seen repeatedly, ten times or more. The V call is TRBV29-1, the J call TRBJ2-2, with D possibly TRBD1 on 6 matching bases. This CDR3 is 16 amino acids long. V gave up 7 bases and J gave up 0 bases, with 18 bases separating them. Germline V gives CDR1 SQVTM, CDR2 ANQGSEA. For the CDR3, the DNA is TGCAGCGCCCGTGGGGACACTAGTACGAACACCGGGGAGCTGTTTTTT. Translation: CSARGDTSTNTGELFF.

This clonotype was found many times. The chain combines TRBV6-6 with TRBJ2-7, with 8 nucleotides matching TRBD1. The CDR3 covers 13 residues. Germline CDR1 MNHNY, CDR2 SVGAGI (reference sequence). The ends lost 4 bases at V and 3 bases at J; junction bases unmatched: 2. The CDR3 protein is CASSSGGNYEQYF. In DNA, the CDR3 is TGTGCCAGCAGTTCAGGGGGCAACTACGAGCAGTACTTC.

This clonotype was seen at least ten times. For the CDR3, the DNA is TGCAGCGCCGGGACAGGGGAGGGCGACACCTTC. This translates into CSAGTGEGDTF. J is TRBJ1-2 and V is TRBV29-1, with 10 bases lining up with TRBD1. Germline CDR1 SQVTM, CDR2 ANQGSEA. This CDR3 comprises 11 residues. V was clipped by 7 bases and J by 12 bases; unmatched bases: 8.

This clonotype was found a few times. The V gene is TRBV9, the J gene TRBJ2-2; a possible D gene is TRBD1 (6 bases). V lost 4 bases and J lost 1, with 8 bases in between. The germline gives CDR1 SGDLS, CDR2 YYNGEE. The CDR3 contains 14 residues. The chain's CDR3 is CASSKTGNTGELFF. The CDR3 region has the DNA TGTGCCAGCAGCAAGACAGGGAACACCGGGGAGCTGTTTTTT.

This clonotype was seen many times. The CDR3 protein is CASSQGAGGPSTDTQYF. The CDR3 coding sequence is TGTGCCAGCAGCCAAGGAGCGGGGGGCCCTAGCACAGATACGCAGTATTTT. This chain links TRBV4-2 with TRBJ2-3, with 9 positions matching TRBD2. Per germline, CDR1 LGHNA and CDR2 YNFKEQ. This CDR3 contains 17 residues. V gave up 1 base and J gave up 0 bases; unmatched junction bases: 5.

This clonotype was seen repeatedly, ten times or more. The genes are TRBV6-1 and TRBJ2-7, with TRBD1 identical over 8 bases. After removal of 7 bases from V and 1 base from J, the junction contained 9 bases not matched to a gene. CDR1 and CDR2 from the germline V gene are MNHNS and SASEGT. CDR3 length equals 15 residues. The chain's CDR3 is CASTKRQGWSYEQYF. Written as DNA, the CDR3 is TGTGCCAGCACCAAGAGACAGGGGTGGTCCTACGAGCAGTACTTC.

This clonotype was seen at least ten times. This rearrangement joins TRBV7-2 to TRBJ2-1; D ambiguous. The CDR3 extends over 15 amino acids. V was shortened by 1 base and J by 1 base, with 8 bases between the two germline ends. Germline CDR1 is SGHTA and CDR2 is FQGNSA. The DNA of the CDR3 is TGTGCCAGCAGCTTAGATGGCGGTTCCTACAATGAGCAGTTCTTC. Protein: CASSLDGGSYNEQFF.

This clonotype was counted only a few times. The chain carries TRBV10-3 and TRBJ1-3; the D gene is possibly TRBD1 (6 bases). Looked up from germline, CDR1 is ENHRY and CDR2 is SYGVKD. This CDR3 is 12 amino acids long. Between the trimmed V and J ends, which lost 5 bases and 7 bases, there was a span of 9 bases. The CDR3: CAISQGGNTIYF. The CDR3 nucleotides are TGTGCCATCAGTCAAGGGGGGAACACCATATATTTT.

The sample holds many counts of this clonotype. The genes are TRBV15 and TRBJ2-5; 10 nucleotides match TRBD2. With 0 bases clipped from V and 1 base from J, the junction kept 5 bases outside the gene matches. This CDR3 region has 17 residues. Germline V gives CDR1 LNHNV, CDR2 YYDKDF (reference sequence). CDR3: CATSREIAGGLQETQYF. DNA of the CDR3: TGTGCCACCAGCAGAGAAATAGCGGGGGGTCTCCAAGAGACCCAGTACTTC.

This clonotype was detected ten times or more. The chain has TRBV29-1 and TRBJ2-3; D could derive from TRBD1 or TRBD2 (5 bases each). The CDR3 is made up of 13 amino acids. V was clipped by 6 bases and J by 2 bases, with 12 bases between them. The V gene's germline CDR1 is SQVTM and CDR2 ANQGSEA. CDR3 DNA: TGCAGCGTCGCGGGCAGGGCCACAGATACGCAGTATTTT. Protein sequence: CSVAGRATDTQYF.

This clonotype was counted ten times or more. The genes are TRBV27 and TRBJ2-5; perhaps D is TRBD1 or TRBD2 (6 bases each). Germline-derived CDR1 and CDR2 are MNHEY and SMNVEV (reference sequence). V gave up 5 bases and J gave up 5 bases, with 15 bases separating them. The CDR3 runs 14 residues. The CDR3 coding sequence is TGTGCCAGCAGTCCGGGGGCAGGGAGGGAGACCCAGTACTTC. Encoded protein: CASSPGAGRETQYF.

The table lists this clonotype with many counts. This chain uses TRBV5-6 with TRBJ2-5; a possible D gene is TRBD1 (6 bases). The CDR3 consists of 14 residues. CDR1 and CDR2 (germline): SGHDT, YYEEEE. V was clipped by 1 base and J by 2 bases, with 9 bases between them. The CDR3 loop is CASSLLQGQETQYF. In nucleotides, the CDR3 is TGTGCCAGCAGCTTGTTACAGGGTCAAGAGACCCAGTACTTC.